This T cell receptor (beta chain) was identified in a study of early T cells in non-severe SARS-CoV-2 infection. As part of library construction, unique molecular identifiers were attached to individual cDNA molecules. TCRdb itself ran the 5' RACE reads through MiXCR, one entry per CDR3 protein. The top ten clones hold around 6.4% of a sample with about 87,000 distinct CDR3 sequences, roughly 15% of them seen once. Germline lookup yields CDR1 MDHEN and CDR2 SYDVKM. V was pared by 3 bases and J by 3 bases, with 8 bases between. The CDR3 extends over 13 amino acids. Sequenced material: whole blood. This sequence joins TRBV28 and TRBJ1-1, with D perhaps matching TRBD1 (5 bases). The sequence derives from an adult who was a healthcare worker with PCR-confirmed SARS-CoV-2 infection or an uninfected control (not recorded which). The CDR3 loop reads CASSFGGYTEAFF. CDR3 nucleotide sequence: TGTGCCAGCAGTTTCGGGGGTTACACTGAAGCTTTCTTT.